The 10 T cell receptor beta chains in this list originate from one sample, sequenced in a study of spatial heterogeneity in lung cancer (dated by TCRdb to between 2017 and 2020). The sample's time point, from its label and the paper: sample taken at primary tumor resection. To prepare the library, 5' RACE was applied. TCRdb lists the instrument as NextSeq 500. The raw public reads went through TCRdb reprocessing: fastp at Q25, MiXCR clone calling, in-frame beta chains kept. Rows with one shared CDR3 protein collapse into an entry with the most common genes and DNA. Across this sample there are more than 5,000 distinct CDR3 sequences, with 12% seen only once. The ten largest account for about 15% of the sample. The sequencing here drew on lung tissue, taken at surgery. The receptor set was obtained from a human donor with early-stage non-small cell lung cancer.

This clonotype showed up just a few times. The library was designed around alpha chains, so this beta chain is a stray read whose abundance carries little weight. The gene calls are TRBV5-4 and TRBJ2-5, with D perhaps assigned TRBD1 or TRBD2 (5 bases each). Germline V gives CDR1 SGHNT, CDR2 YYREEE (reference sequence). V shed 3 bases and J shed 3 bases, with 12 bases lying between them. CDR3 length equals 14 residues. CDR3 sequence reads: CASSSTGLKETQYF. The CDR3 DNA sequence: TGTGCCAGCAGCTCAACGGGGCTGAAAGAGACCCAGTACTTC.

In its sample, this clonotype is medium-sized. This beta chain is a stray sequence in a library constructed for alpha chains; its clone size is not meaningful. This rearrangement joins TRBV6-2 or TRBV6-3 to TRBJ2-6; no reliable D call. Trimming shortened V by 0 bases and J by 3 bases, and 0 bases separated the two germline ends. CDR1 is MNHEY and CDR2 is SVGEGT in the germline V gene. This CDR3 region has 13 residues. The CDR3 region is CASSYSGANVLTF. The CDR3 bases are TGTGCCAGCAGTTACTCTGGGGCCAACGTCCTGACTTTC.

By frequency in the sample, this clonotype is medium-sized (0.01 to 0.1%). For a library built for alpha chains, this beta chain is a stray read; little rests on its size. This chain joins TRBV29-1 and TRBJ1-2; a weak D match, TRBD1 (6 bases). Germline CDR1 is SQVTM and CDR2 is ANQGSEA. The V end lost 3 bases, the J end lost 0 bases, and 14 bases lay between the germline ends. This CDR3 region has 15 residues. This chain's CDR3 is CSVDRWDKSNYGYTF. The CDR3 region has the DNA TGCAGCGTTGATAGGTGGGACAAGTCTAACTATGGCTACACCTTC.

This clonotype was seen ten or more times. This beta chain is a stray sequence in a library constructed for alpha chains; its clone size is not meaningful. The gene calls are TRBV2 and TRBJ2-5; TRBD2 aligns across 12 bases. The CDR3 length is 16 residues. The J segment lost 4 bases and the V segment lost 4 bases, leaving 7 bases of the junction unmatched. Germline lookup yields CDR1 SNHLY and CDR2 FYNNEI. CDR3 sequence: CASSGTSGTHRETQYF. CDR3 DNA: TGTGCCAGCAGTGGGACTAGCGGGACCCACCGAGAGACCCAGTACTTC.

This clonotype is medium-sized in the sample. Little can be read into the size of this beta chain, an off-target read in a library designed for alpha chains. This chain connects TRBV7-2 to TRBJ2-3; TRBD2 matches 10 bases. Per the germline V gene, CDR1 is SGHTA and CDR2 is FQGNSA. This CDR3 has 16 amino acids. Germline trimming cut 4 bases from V and 4 bases from J; bases unmatched to any gene: 8. The CDR3 protein is CASSWASGSTPDTQYF. The CDR3, as DNA: TGTGCCAGCAGCTGGGCTAGCGGGAGTACACCAGATACGCAGTATTTT.

By its share, this clonotype is medium-sized. Because this beta chain is a stray read in a library intended to capture alpha chains, its abundance should not be given much weight. In DNA, the CDR3 is TGTGCCAGCAGGGACGGGACAGGGGGTTATCAGCCCCAGCATTTT. It specifies CASRDGTGGYQPQHF. The chain is built from TRBV2 and TRBJ1-5; 11 bases line up with TRBD1. V dropped 6 bases and J dropped 5; count of bases not matched to a gene: 6. CDR1 is SNHLY, CDR2 FYNNEI, per germline. CDR3 length: 15 amino acids.

Within the sample, this clonotype is medium-sized. Since the library was made to target alpha chains, this beta chain is a stray read and its abundance is not meaningful. This chain joins TRBV7-3 and TRBJ2-2; D is unresolved. V lost 6 bases to trimming and J lost 1 base, with 15 bases between them. The CDR3 loop spans 16 amino acids. Germline V gives CDR1 SGHTA, CDR2 FQGTGA. CDR3: CASSLNSPGNTGELFF. DNA of the CDR3: TGTGCCAGCAGTCTTAATAGCCCGGGGAACACCGGGGAGCTGTTTTTT. The variable domain in full, with the rest retrieved from reference TRBV7-3 and TRBJ2-2, is GAGVSQTPSNKVTEKGKYVELRCDPISGHTALYWYRQSLGQGPEFLIYFQGTGAADDSGLPNDRFFAVRPEGSVSTLKIQRTERGDSAVYLCASSLNSPGNTGELFFGEGSRLTVL.

By share, this clonotype ranks as medium-sized. With the library built for alpha chains, this beta chain is off target and its frequency is not meaningful. The gene calls are TRBV27 and TRBJ2-5, with D perhaps TRBD1 (5 bases). Deletions cut 6 bases from V and 2 bases from J, with 16 bases between. The germline V gene has CDR1 MNHEY and CDR2 SMNVEV (reference sequence). This CDR3 is 15 amino acids long. CDR3 nucleotide sequence: TGTGCCAGCAGCAAACGAAGGGGTCCTCAAGAGACCCAGTACTTC. It is translated as CASSKRRGPQETQYF.

This clonotype was counted at least ten times. This beta chain is a stray read from a library made for alpha chains; its abundance is not meaningful. The chain recombines TRBV20-1 with TRBJ2-5; 7 positions match TRBD2. CDR1 and CDR2 from the germline V gene are DFQATT and SNEGSKA (reference sequence). The CDR3 runs to 15 residues. V lost 3 bases to trimming and J lost 2 bases; unmatched junction nucleotides: 9. The CDR3 nucleotides read TGCAGTGCTAGGGCCGGGGGTAGCGGGCAAGAGACCCAGTACTTC. It encodes CSARAGGSGQETQYF.

The table lists this clonotype with many counts. This beta chain was picked up by a library intended for alpha chains and is off target, so its count carries little meaning. The chain links TRBV5-4 to TRBJ2-5, with D perhaps assigned TRBD1 or TRBD2 (5 bases each). Trimming took 7 bases from V and 5 from J, leaving 18 bases between them. This CDR3 spans 14 amino acids. CDR1 and CDR2 (germline): SGHNT, YYREEE (reference sequence). The CDR3 reads CASGARGTMETQYF. In DNA, the CDR3 is TGTGCCAGCGGGGCCCGAGGGACCATGGAGACCCAGTACTTC.